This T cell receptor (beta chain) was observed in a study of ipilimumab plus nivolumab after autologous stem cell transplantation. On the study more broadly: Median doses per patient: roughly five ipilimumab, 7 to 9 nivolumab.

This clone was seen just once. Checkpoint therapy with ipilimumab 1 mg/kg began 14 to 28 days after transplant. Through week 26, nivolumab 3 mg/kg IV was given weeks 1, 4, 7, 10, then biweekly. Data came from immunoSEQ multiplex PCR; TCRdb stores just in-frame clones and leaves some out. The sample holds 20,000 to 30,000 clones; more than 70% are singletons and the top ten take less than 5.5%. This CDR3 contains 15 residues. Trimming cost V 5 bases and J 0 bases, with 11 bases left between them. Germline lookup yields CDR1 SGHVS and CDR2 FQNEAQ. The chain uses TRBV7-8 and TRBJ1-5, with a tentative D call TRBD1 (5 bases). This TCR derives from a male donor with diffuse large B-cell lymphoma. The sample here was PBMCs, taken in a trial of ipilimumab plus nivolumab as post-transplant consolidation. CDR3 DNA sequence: TGTGCCAGCAGCCTGAGACAGAATAGCAATCAGCCCCAGCATTTT. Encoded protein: CASSLRQNSNQPQHF.